This T cell receptor beta chain was profiled in a study of blood T cell repertoires in COVID-19. Study overall: Material from acute and convalescent COVID-19 was sourced from the United States, Italy and Spain. Sources were T cells, B-cell-depleted T cells, or PBMCs; the material itself was cDNA or gDNA.

Original methodology: Estimation of nucleated cell counts was performed using reference gene primer amplification. TCRdb keeps only in-frame clones here, not all; method: immunoSEQ multiplex PCR. The D gene and trimming were derived from the DNA, and the V and J assignments and clone size from that table. In the table there are 65,000 to 90,000 clones, about 80% of which are singletons. CDR3 length equals 14 residues. Germline lookup yields CDR1 MNHEY and CDR2 SMNVEV (reference sequence). V lost 4 bases, J lost 2 bases, and 4 bases stayed unmatched. The TCR sequence derives from a human donor in a cohort sampled during active COVID-19. This rearrangement joins TRBV27 to TRBJ2-5; TRBD2 matches 7 bases. What was sequenced was peripheral blood. CDR3 DNA sequence: TGTGCCAGCAGTTGGTACGGGGGGCAAGAGACCCAGTACTTC. Its translation is CASSWYGGQETQYF.